This T cell receptor (beta chain) was sequenced for a study of T cells in Graves' hyperthyroidism and ophthalmopathy. This clonotype came up a few times. Its antigen remains unidentified. V shed 7 bases and J shed 7 bases, with 14 bases lying between them. CDR3 length equals 12 residues. From germline, CDR1 is DFQATT and CDR2 SNEGSKA (reference sequence). Study-wide results and limits: Most clonotypes expanded in thyroid above 0.001 were likewise present in blood.

Researchers took RNA transcripts and amplified the TCR beta CDR3 regions from them. The TCR CDR3 was amplified in a first-round RT-PCR using the HTBI primer set. TCRdb independently ran MiXCR on the multiplex PCR reads; one entry per CDR3 protein. Here the sample spans roughly 380,000 distinct CDR3 sequences, more than 11% being singletons. The sequence was collected from a woman in her sixties or seventies with Graves' hyperthyroidism. The source material was blood. The chain carries TRBV20-1 and TRBJ1-5; D is ambiguous. CDR3 sequence: CSVSGIGQPQHF. The CDR3 DNA sequence: TGCAGTGTTTCTGGGATTGGGCAGCCCCAGCATTTT.